This T cell receptor (beta chain) was sequenced for a study of T cell repertoires in cytomegalovirus infection. Study information: Both CMV infection and a matching HLA type were indicated by public TCR beta signatures.

One entry per CDR3 protein results from TCRdb running MiXCR on the reads. The profile covers 200,000 to 300,000 distinct CDR3 sequences, with roughly an eighth appearing a single time and roughly 8.9% taken by the ten largest. The CDR3 consists of 15 residues. Germline V gene sequence: CDR1 SGHTA, CDR2 FQGNSA. Notes on this clonotype: Its antigen remains unknown. With a much larger clone just one base away, this may be a read error.

Overall study results and limits: Dominating the ex vivo response were TCR beta clonotypes that were CMV-specific and HLA-C-restricted. Carriers of CMV and the relevant HLA type were discriminated by public TCR beta frequency.

The receptor was isolated from a human donor in good health (CMV status not recorded). Some clones in this sample may be carry-over from other donors' samples. The sequenced sample consisted of PBMCs. V gene TRBV7-2 combines with J gene TRBJ2-2, with D possibly matching TRBD1 (6 bases). The DNA for the CDR3 is TGTGCCAGCAGAAAGGACAGCCAGAACACCGGGGCGCTGTTTTTT. It yields the protein CASRKDSQNTGALFF.